Sequencing of this T cell receptor (beta chain) was carried out in a study of beta chain features in type 1 diabetes. Trimming shortened V by 2 bases and J by 7 bases, and 17 bases separated the two germline ends. CDR3 length: 15 residues. The germline V gene has CDR1 MGHDK and CDR2 SYGVNS. There was one heparinised blood draw per donor, averaging approximately 120 mL. Isolation of CD4+ naive, central memory, regulatory and stem cell-like memory cells was achieved by sorting via CD45RO/CCR7/CD25/CD127/CD95/CD27. The authors reverse transcribed all of the isolated RNA, so sequencing captured expressed TCRB transcripts. Clones were read by immunoSEQ multiplex PCR, and TCRdb kept only the in-frame ones, dropping some. The sample records some 330,000 clones, approximately 11% being singletons.

J is TRBJ1-2 and V is TRBV25-1; tentative D call: TRBD1 (5 bases). The TCR originated in a woman aged 25 to 39 in good health. Material for sequencing was naive CD4+ T cells from blood. The CDR3 DNA is TGTGCCAGCAGTGAAAGTGGGAGGGGCCCATTTGGCTACACCTTC. Translated: CASSESGRGPFGYTF.